This record covers a single TCR beta chain. The antigen remains undetermined. This record belongs to a study of cytomegalovirus exposure and HLA in healthy donors. Both 60 Vbeta primers and 13 Jbeta primers went into the PCR. The assay was immunoSEQ multiplex PCR, and TCRdb's table has in-frame clones only and misses some. The repertoire holds 170,000 or so clones, with around 80% as singletons. Study results and caveats: Cytomegalovirus status, reportedly, was diagnosed with high specificity and sensitivity by the classifier. Usually a TCR sequence was rare, but some public TCRs were found in many donors.

The CDR3 runs 14 residues. Germline V gene lookup returns CDR1 SGHTA and CDR2 FQGTGA. V gave up 3 bases and J gave up 0 bases, with 9 bases separating them. The TCR comes from a woman between 50 and 59 years old in good health and CMV-seropositive. Sequenced sample: PBMCs. This chain connects TRBV7-3 to TRBJ2-7; a possible D gene is TRBD2 (6 bases). For the CDR3, the DNA is TGTGCCAGCAGCTTGGAGGGGAGCTCCTACGAGCAGTACTTC. The encoded protein is CASSLEGSSYEQYF.